The following is a TCR beta chain sequence with its context. J lost 4 bases, V lost 1 base, and 10 bases had no gene match. Germline V gene sequence: CDR1 SEHNR, CDR2 FQNEAQ (reference sequence). The CDR3 is made up of 17 amino acids. These data come from a study of shared clonotypes between healthy human individuals. The data were produced by immunoSEQ multiplex PCR, yet TCRdb's version contains in-frame clones alone and is incomplete. The data show 2 million to 2.5 million clones, around 95% seen once. V is TRBV7-9 and J is TRBJ1-5, with 7 bases that match TRBD1. Sample: naive CD4+ T cells sorted from blood. Subset: CD45RA+ positively selected. This receptor was identified in a young man in good health. The CDR3 loop is CASSLGGTETDNQPQHF. CDR3 in DNA: TGTGCCAGCAGCTTAGGAGGGACAGAGACTGATAATCAGCCCCAGCATTTT.